Presented here are 30 T cell receptor beta chains from one specimen sequenced in a study of cytomegalovirus exposure and HLA in healthy donors (dated by TCRdb to 2015 to 2018). Libraries came from the immunoSEQ multiplex PCR assay. The multiplex PCR relied on a mix of 60 forward primers for TCR Vbeta segments and 13 reverse primers for TCR Jbeta segments. TCRdb obtained this table from immuneACCESS and retained in-frame rearrangements with V and J assigned. These tables miss some clones; where compared with another copy, unresolved V genes account for less than half of the shortfall, and the remainder is unexplained. In all, the sample holds roughly 130,000 clones, and 70% to 85% of those were seen once. Of the sample, 2.6% falls within the top ten clones. Sequencing input: PBMCs. Every receptor here comes from a woman aged 60-70 years in good health and CMV-seropositive.

The CDR3 DNA sequence: TGCGCCAGCAGCTTCGGCAGACTTTCTAGCACAGATACGCAGTATTTT. It codes for CASSFGRLSSTDTQYF. The chain recombines TRBV5-1 with TRBJ2-3, with unresolved D. The CDR3 sequence is 16 residues long. V lost 2 bases and J 0 bases, leaving 13 bases between the germline ends. Germline V gives CDR1 SGHRS, CDR2 YFSETQ.

The chain couples TRBV2 to TRBJ1-4; D is unclear. V shed 2 bases and J shed 2 bases, with 9 bases lying between them. Germline V gene sequence: CDR1 SNHLY, CDR2 FYNNEI. The CDR3 has 15 residues. CDR3 sequence: CASSERERTNEKLFF. The CDR3 bases are TGTGCCAGCAGTGAACGGGAGCGGACTAATGAAAAACTGTTTTTT.

The V call is TRBV7-3, the J call TRBJ2-2, with 9 bases matching TRBD2. The CDR3 length is 14 residues. The germline CDR1 and CDR2 sequences are SGHTA and FQGTGA. V shed 6 bases and J 7 bases; nucleotides not matched to a gene: 6. CDR3 nucleotide sequence: TGTGCCAGCAGGCGCGGGGGGGAAGTCGGGGAGCTGTTTTTT. Residues: CASRRGGEVGELFF.

This chain uses TRBV18 with TRBJ2-7, with D perhaps matching TRBD1 (6 bases). V was trimmed by 3 bases and J by 2 bases, leaving 14 bases between them. This CDR3 is built from 15 residues. CDR1 KGHSH and CDR2 LQKENI come from the germline V gene. The chain's CDR3 is CASSPPGRGTYEQYF. CDR3 coding DNA: TGTGCCAGCTCACCGCCCGGCAGGGGAACCTACGAGCAGTACTTC.

This chain's CDR3 is CASSPTVTKNIQYF. As DNA, the CDR3 is TGCGCCAGCAGCCCGACAGTAACCAAAAACATTCAGTACTTC. The gene calls are TRBV10-1 and TRBJ2-4; weak D call: TRBD1 (5 bases). Trimming cost V 6 bases and J 2 bases, with 11 bases left between them. This CDR3 has 14 residues. The germline CDR1 and CDR2 sequences are WNHNN and SYGVQD (reference sequence).

This clone was counted between two and nine times. The V call is TRBV5-1, the J call TRBJ1-1, with D perhaps matching TRBD1 (5 bases). Trimming shortened V by 4 bases and J by 3 bases, and 13 bases separated the two germline ends. The CDR3 is made up of 14 amino acids. Per the germline V gene, CDR1 is SGHRS and CDR2 is YFSETQ. CDR3 loop: CASSGMGLDTEAFF. The CDR3, as DNA: TGCGCCAGCAGCGGTATGGGGCTGGACACTGAAGCTTTCTTT. Looking up the rest from reference TRBV5-1 and TRBJ1-1 gives the full variable domain: KAGVTQTPRYLIKTRGQQVTLSCSPISGHRSVSWYQQTPGQGLQFLFEYFSETQRNKGNFPGRFSGRQFSNSRSEMNVSTLELGDSALYLCASSGMGLDTEAFFGQGTRLTVV.

J is TRBJ1-2 and V is TRBV29-1, with 7 bases that match TRBD1. CDR1 and CDR2 from the germline V gene are SQVTM and ANQGSEA. The CDR3 runs to 13 residues. The J segment lost 2 bases and the V segment lost 7 bases, leaving 7 bases of the junction unmatched. The CDR3 bases are TGCAGCGGAGGGGACAGCCTGAACTATGGCTACACCTTC. The encoded protein is CSGGDSLNYGYTF.

In regard to this clone: A junction boundary mismatches the germline segment, possibly from a read error. The V call is TRBV7-9, the J call TRBJ2-3, with 8 bases fitting TRBD1. The CDR3 totals 16 residues. Germline loops: CDR1 SEHNR, CDR2 FQNEAQ (reference sequence). In DNA, the CDR3 is TGTTCCAGCAGCTTAGAGACAGGGGCGTTCACAGATACGCAGTATTTT. It translates to CSSSLETGAFTDTQYF.

Only a few counts were recorded for this clone. The chain's CDR3 is CASSEEARLRNTIYF. Written as DNA, the CDR3 is TGTGCCAGCAGTGAAGAAGCCAGGCTAAGAAACACCATATATTTT. This rearrangement joins TRBV6-1 to TRBJ1-3; D gene unclear. V was clipped by 1 base and J by 5 bases, with 12 bases between them. Germline loops: CDR1 MNHNS, CDR2 SASEGT. This CDR3 is built from 15 residues.

This clone was seen a handful of times. This chain links TRBV7-2 with TRBJ2-7; TRBD1 might be the D (5 bases). CDR3 length: 14 amino acids. The germline V and J ends were trimmed by 4 bases and 10 bases, with 20 bases remaining between them. Germline V lookup: CDR1 SGHTA, CDR2 FQGNSA. The CDR3, as DNA: TGTGCCAGCAGCTCGTGGGGCTCACTTTCCGCCCAGTACTTC. Translating it yields CASSSWGSLSAQYF. The full variable domain, rest sourced from reference TRBV7-2 and TRBJ2-7, is GAGVSQSPSNKVTEKGKDVELRCDPISGHTALYWYRQSLGQGLEFLIYFQGNSAPDKSGLPSDRFSAERTGGSVSTLTIQRTQQEDSAVYLCASSSWGSLSAQYFGPGTRLTVT.

The chain carries TRBV5-4 and TRBJ1-1; D unresolved. With 4 bases removed from V and 3 bases from J, the gap between germline ends came to 7 bases. Germline CDR1 and CDR2: SGHNT and YYREEE (reference sequence). The CDR3 is made up of 12 amino acids. CDR3 in DNA: TGTGCCAGCAGCGGAGGGTACACTGAAGCTTTCTTT. The encoded protein is CASSGGYTEAFF.

This chain joins TRBV7-9 and TRBJ2-7; a possible D gene is TRBD1 (6 bases). CDR3 size: 15 residues. Germline-derived CDR1 and CDR2 are SEHNR and FQNEAQ (reference sequence). V lost 7 bases, J lost 3 bases, and 19 bases lay in between. CDR3 amino acids: CASTLQGTLGYEQYF. The CDR3 region has the DNA TGTGCCAGCACCCTACAGGGAACCCTGGGCTACGAGCAGTACTTC.

This clone was picked up a small number of times. The rearrangement links TRBV7-9 to TRBJ1-1; a weak D match, TRBD1 (6 bases). The CDR3 consists of 13 residues. Trimming pared 11 bases from V and 3 bases from J, leaving 16 bases between. Germline assignment: CDR1 SEHNR and CDR2 FQNEAQ (reference sequence). CDR3 DNA sequence: TGTGCCGTCCGGGGGGGGCAGGACACTGAAGCTTTCTTT. Protein: CAVRGGQDTEAFF. The full variable domain, rest sourced from reference TRBV7-9 and TRBJ1-1, is DTGVSQNPRHKITKRGQNVTFRCDPISEHNRLYWYRQTLGQGPEFLTYFQNEAQLEKSRLLSDRFSAERPKGSFSTLEIQRTEQGDSAMYLCAVRGGQDTEAFFGQGTRLTVV.

This clone was observed a few times. This rearrangement joins TRBV6-5 to TRBJ2-4; D is unresolved. Germline values: CDR1 MNHEY, CDR2 SVGAGI. V was pared by 2 bases and J by 6 bases, with 2 bases between. The CDR3 consists of 11 residues. The chain's CDR3 is CASSYLNIQYF. DNA of the CDR3: TGTGCCAGCAGTTACCTAAACATTCAGTACTTC.

This chain links TRBV15 with TRBJ2-2, with D possibly being TRBD1 (5 bases). In germline, CDR1 is LNHNV, CDR2 YYDKDF (reference sequence). The CDR3 consists of 15 residues. V was trimmed by 0 bases and J by 6 bases, leaving 11 bases between them. Written as DNA, the CDR3 is TGTGCCACCAGCAGAGAGGGCAGGGTCCCCGGGGAGCTGTTTTTT. Protein product: CATSREGRVPGELFF.

This chain links TRBV18 with TRBJ1-2, with D perhaps TRBD1 (6 bases). CDR1 is KGHSH, CDR2 LQKENI, per germline. This CDR3 comprises 16 residues. Trimming pared 3 bases from V and 0 bases from J, leaving 14 bases between. The CDR3 DNA sequence: TGTGCCAGCTCACCGGACAGCCTTTCAGCTAACTATGGCTACACCTTC. Protein product: CASSPDSLSANYGYTF.

This clone appeared once. The CDR3 loop is CASSQEGAGPYNEQFF. In DNA form, the CDR3 reads TGCGCCAGCAGCCAAGAAGGAGCGGGCCCTTACAATGAGCAGTTCTTC. V gene TRBV4-1 combines with J gene TRBJ2-1; D is perhaps TRBD2 (6 bases). V lost 0 bases, J lost 4 bases, and 13 bases lay in between. CDR1 is MGHRA and CDR2 is YSYEKL in the germline V gene. The CDR3 totals 16 residues.

This clone ranks as medium-sized. CDR3 coding DNA: TGTGCAACGGGGACAGCCGGAGAAGCTTTCTTT. Encoded protein: CATGTAGEAFF. This chain links TRBV19 with TRBJ1-1; 7 nucleotides align to TRBD1. The CDR3 length is 11 residues. Germline V gene sequence: CDR1 LNHDA, CDR2 SQIVND (reference sequence).

This clone came up once. The chain carries TRBV11-2 and TRBJ2-5, with 7 bases matching TRBD1. The V segment lost 0 bases and the J segment 6 bases; nucleotides outside the gene matches: 7. Germline values: CDR1 SGHAT, CDR2 FQNNGV. The CDR3 runs to 15 residues. CDR3 sequence (DNA): TGTGCCAGCAGCTTAGATCGGACAGGTCAAAAGACCCAGTACTTC. Translating gives CASSLDRTGQKTQYF. The complete variable domain, with remaining parts taken from reference TRBV11-2 and TRBJ2-5, reads EAGVAQSPRYKIIEKRQSVAFWCNPISGHATLYWYQQILGQGPKLLIQFQNNGVVDDSQLPKDRFSAERLKGVDSTLKIQPAKLEDSAVYLCASSLDRTGQKTQYFGPGTRLLVL.

CDR3 sequence reads: CASSEQGVTGNTIYF. CDR3 nucleotide sequence: TGTGCCAGCAGTGAACAGGGGGTCACTGGAAACACCATATATTTT. The V call is TRBV6-1, the J call TRBJ1-3, with 7 bases lining up with TRBD1. Germline assignment: CDR1 MNHNS and CDR2 SASEGT. The CDR3 consists of 15 residues. Unmatched junction bases numbered 3, after V lost 2 bases and J lost 2 bases.

This clone was seen a single time. The chain has TRBV5-3 and TRBJ1-4; D gene ambiguous. TRBV5-3 is known as an ORF, though its function is uncertain. The CDR3 length is 16 residues. The V gene lost 0 bases and the J gene lost 8 bases, with 17 bases spanning the gap. The CDR3 DNA is TGTGCCAGAAGCTTGGAATCGTGTCAGGATGGAGAAAAACTGTTTTTT. This encodes CARSLESCQDGEKLFF.

This chain uses TRBV7-9 with TRBJ1-6; D not certain. Germline values: CDR1 SEHNR, CDR2 FQNEAQ (reference sequence). The V end was cut by 2 bases, the J end by 9 bases, with 5 bases between. This CDR3 contains 12 residues. CDR3 protein: CASSLPSSPLHF. The CDR3 nucleotides are TGTGCCAGCAGCTTACCGAGTTCACCCCTCCACTTT.

The J gene is TRBJ2-5, the V gene TRBV6-1; perhaps TRBD1 as D (6 bases). Per the germline V gene, CDR1 is MNHNS and CDR2 is SASEGT. This CDR3 has 14 residues. Trimming stripped 5 bases from V and 4 bases from J, with 14 bases between. CDR3 sequence: CASSFNKGGETQYF. CDR3 coding DNA: TGTGCCAGCAGTTTTAACAAAGGGGGAGAGACCCAGTACTTC.

V and J are TRBV5-1 and TRBJ1-4, with D perhaps TRBD1 (6 bases). CDR3 size: 17 residues. Germline lookup yields CDR1 SGHRS and CDR2 YFSETQ. Deletions cut 2 bases from V and 0 bases from J, with 14 bases between. Here the CDR3 reads CASSFSIQGSTNEKLFF. The CDR3, as DNA: TGCGCCAGCAGCTTTTCGATACAGGGCTCAACTAATGAAAAACTGTTTTTT.

The chain has TRBV7-2 and TRBJ1-2; D is perhaps TRBD1 (5 bases). The CDR3 runs 14 residues. V was pared by 3 bases and J by 6 bases, with 14 bases between. Germline CDR1 is SGHTA and CDR2 is FQGNSA. As DNA, the CDR3 is TGTGCCAGCAGCTTCGTCTCGTGGGGGGATGGCTACACCTTC. Its protein product is CASSFVSWGDGYTF.

J is TRBJ1-2 and V is TRBV6-5; 9 nucleotides match TRBD1. Germline V lookup: CDR1 MNHEY, CDR2 SVGAGI. Losses at the gene ends were 6 bases for V and 5 bases for J; bases not matched to a gene: 4. The CDR3 has 13 residues. CDR3 loop: CASRQGAGYGYTF. The DNA for the CDR3 is TGTGCCAGCAGACAGGGGGCAGGGTATGGCTACACCTTC.

This clone was observed a handful of times. This rearrangement joins TRBV9 to TRBJ1-1; D is unresolved. Germline CDR1 SGDLS, CDR2 YYNGEE. V gave up 0 bases and J gave up 4 bases, with 10 bases separating them. The CDR3 is made up of 14 amino acids. CDR3 DNA sequence: TGTGCCAGCAGCGTAGTATCGAGGGCCACTGAAGCTTTCTTT. It encodes CASSVVSRATEAFF.

The chain is built from TRBV7-2 and TRBJ2-3; a possible D gene is TRBD2 (6 bases). Germline CDR1 and CDR2: SGHTA and FQGNSA. The CDR3 contains 16 residues. Trimming pared 2 bases from V and 1 base from J, leaving 13 bases between. Written as DNA, the CDR3 is TGTGCCAGCAGCTTAAGCCCCTCTAGCGGCACAGATACGCAGTATTTT. Its translation is CASSLSPSSGTDTQYF. Full variable domain (remainder filled in from reference TRBV7-2 and TRBJ2-3): GAGVSQSPSNKVTEKGKDVELRCDPISGHTALYWYRQSLGQGLEFLIYFQGNSAPDKSGLPSDRFSAERTGGSVSTLTIQRTQQEDSAVYLCASSLSPSSGTDTQYFGPGTRLTVL.

The CDR3 reads CASSSWTEDSDTQYF. The CDR3 DNA is TGTGCCAGCAGCTCGTGGACAGAGGACTCAGATACGCAGTATTTT. The chain is built from TRBV11-2 and TRBJ2-3; possibly TRBD1 for D (6 bases). In germline, CDR1 is SGHAT, CDR2 FQNNGV. Trimming removed 4 bases from V and 4 bases from J, with 15 bases in between. The CDR3 consists of 15 residues.

This clone was detected a few times. This chain links TRBV7-6 with TRBJ1-5; D remains unclear. Trimming pared 2 bases from V and 1 base from J, leaving 6 bases between. The germline gives CDR1 SGHVS, CDR2 FNYEAQ. This CDR3 region has 14 residues. CDR3 sequence (DNA): TGTGCCAGCAGCTTAACTGAGAGCAATCAGCCCCAGCATTTT. Translation gives CASSLTESNQPQHF.